Below are 2 T cell receptor beta chains sequenced from a single sample in a study of CD8 T cells in Susac syndrome. Random hexamers primed reverse transcription of about 0.5 to 1 ug RNA. TCRdb fed the immunoSEQ multiplex PCR reads into MiXCR, producing one record per CDR3 protein. The profile shows about 81,000 distinct CDR3 sequences, about 94% of them singletons. Sequenced: CD8+ T cells from PBMCs. The receptors were gathered from a human donor with Susac syndrome.

DNA for the CDR3: TGTGCCAGCAGCTCCCATAGTGCGGGGTCTGAAGCCAAAAACATTCAGTACTTC. Residues: CASSSHSAGSEAKNIQYF. The V call is TRBV7-9, the J call TRBJ2-4; perhaps TRBD2 as D (6 bases). Germline CDR1 SEHNR, CDR2 FQNEAQ (reference sequence). The length of the CDR3 is 18 residues. With 4 bases removed from V and 0 bases from J, the gap between germline ends came to 19 bases.

The chain uses TRBV28 and TRBJ1-1, with D possibly being TRBD1 (6 bases). This CDR3 is 17 amino acids long. CDR1 MDHEN and CDR2 SYDVKM come from the germline V gene. Trimming removed 6 bases from V and 0 bases from J, with 20 bases in between. Here the CDR3 reads CASRGDPTGHMNTEAFF. In nucleotides, the CDR3 is TGTGCCAGCAGGGGAGACCCGACGGGACACATGAACACTGAAGCTTTCTTT.